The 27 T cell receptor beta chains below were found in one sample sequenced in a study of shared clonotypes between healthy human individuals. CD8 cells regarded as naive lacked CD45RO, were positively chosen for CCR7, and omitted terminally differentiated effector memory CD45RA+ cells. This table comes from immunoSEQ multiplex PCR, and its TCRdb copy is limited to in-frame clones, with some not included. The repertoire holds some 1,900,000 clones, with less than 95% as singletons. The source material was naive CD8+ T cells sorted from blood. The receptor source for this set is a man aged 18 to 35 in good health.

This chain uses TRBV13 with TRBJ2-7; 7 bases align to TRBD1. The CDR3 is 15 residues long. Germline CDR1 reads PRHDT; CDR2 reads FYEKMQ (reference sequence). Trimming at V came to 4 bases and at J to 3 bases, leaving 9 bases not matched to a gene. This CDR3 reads CASSSTGLKDYEQYF. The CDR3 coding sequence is TGTGCCAGCAGCTCGACAGGGTTAAAGGACTACGAGCAGTACTTC.

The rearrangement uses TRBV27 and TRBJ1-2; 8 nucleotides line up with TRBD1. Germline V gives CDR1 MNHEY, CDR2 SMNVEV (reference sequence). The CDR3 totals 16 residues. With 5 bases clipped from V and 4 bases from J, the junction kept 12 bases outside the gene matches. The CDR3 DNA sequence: TGTGCCAGCAGTCCCAGACAGGGGACCACCTTCTATGGCTACACCTTC. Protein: CASSPRQGTTFYGYTF.

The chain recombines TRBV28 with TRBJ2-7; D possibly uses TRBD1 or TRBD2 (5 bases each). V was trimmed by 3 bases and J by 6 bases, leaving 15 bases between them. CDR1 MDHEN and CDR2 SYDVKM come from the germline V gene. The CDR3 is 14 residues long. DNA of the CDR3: TGTGCCAGCAGTTTCCGGGGCCTGAGGAGCGAGCAGTACTTC. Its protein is CASSFRGLRSEQYF.

The CDR3 protein is CASSERTSGIPSSYNEQFF. The CDR3, as DNA: TGTGCCAGCAGTGAAAGGACTAGCGGGATACCGAGCTCCTACAATGAGCAGTTCTTC. The chain employs TRBV2 and TRBJ2-1, with 12 bases matching TRBD2. V lost 2 bases, J lost 0 bases, and 8 bases stayed unmatched. The germline CDR1 and CDR2 sequences are SNHLY and FYNNEI. This CDR3 is built from 19 residues.

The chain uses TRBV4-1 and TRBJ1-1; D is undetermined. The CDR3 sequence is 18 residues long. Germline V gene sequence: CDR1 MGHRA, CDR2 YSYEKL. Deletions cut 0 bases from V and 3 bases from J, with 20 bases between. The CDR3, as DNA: TGCGCCAGCAGCCAAGAGGGTCATGGAGCGGACTCGGACACTGAAGCTTTCTTT. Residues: CASSQEGHGADSDTEAFF.

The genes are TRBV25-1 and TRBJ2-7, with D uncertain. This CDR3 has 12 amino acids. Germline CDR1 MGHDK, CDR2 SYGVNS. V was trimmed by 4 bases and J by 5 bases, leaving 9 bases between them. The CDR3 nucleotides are TGTGCCAGCAGTGGAACAGCCGACGAGCAGTACTTC. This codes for CASSGTADEQYF.

The CDR3 sequence: CASSIGGDVAYEQYF. The CDR3 DNA reads as TGTGCCAGTAGTATAGGGGGGGACGTCGCCTACGAGCAGTACTTC. V is TRBV19 and J is TRBJ2-7, with a weak D call TRBD2 (6 bases). This CDR3 has 15 residues. Germline V gene lookup returns CDR1 LNHDA and CDR2 SQIVND (reference sequence). V shed 1 base and J shed 2 bases, with 12 bases lying between them.

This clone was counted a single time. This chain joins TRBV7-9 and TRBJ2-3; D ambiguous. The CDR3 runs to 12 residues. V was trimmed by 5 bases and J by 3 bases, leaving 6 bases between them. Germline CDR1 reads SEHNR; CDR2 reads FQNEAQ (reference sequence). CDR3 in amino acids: CASSRFTDTQYF. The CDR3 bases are TGTGCCAGCAGCCGTTTTACAGATACGCAGTATTTT. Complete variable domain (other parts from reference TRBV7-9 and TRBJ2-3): DTGVSQNPRHKITKRGQNVTFRCDPISEHNRLYWYRQTLGQGPEFLTYFQNEAQLEKSRLLSDRFSAERPKGSFSTLEIQRTEQGDSAMYLCASSRFTDTQYFGPGTRLTVL.

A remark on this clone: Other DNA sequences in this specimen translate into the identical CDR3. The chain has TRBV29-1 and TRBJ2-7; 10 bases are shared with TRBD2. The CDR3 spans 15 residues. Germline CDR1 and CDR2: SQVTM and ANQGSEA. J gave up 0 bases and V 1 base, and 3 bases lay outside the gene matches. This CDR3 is CSVEGTSGSSYEQYF. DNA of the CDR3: TGCAGCGTTGAAGGGACTAGCGGTAGCTCCTACGAGCAGTACTTC.

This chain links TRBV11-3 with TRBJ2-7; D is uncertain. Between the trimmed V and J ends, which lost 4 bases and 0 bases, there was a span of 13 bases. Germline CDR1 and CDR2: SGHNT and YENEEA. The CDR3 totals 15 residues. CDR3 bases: TGTGCCAGCAGCTATGGAGCCGATGTCTCCTACGAGCAGTACTTC. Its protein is CASSYGADVSYEQYF.

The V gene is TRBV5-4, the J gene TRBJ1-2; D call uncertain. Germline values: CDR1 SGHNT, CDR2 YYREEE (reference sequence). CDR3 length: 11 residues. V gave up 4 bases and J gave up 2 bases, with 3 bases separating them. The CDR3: CASSANYGYTF. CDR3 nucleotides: TGTGCCAGCAGCGCGAACTATGGCTACACCTTC.

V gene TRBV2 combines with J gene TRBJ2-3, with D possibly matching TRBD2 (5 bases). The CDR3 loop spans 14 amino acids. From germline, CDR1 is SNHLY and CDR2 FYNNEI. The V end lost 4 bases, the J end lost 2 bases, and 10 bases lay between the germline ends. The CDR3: CASSAPDSTDTQYF. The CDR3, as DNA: TGTGCCAGCAGTGCACCGGACTCCACAGATACGCAGTATTTT.

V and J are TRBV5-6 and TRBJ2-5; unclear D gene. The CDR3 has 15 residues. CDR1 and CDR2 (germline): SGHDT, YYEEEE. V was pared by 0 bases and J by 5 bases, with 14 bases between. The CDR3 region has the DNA TGTGCCAGCAGCTTGGACTACGACGGTCAGGAGACCCAGTACTTC. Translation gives CASSLDYDGQETQYF. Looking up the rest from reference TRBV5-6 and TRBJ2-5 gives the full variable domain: DAGVTQSPTHLIKTRGQQVTLRCSPKSGHDTVSWYQQALGQGPQFIFQYYEEEERQRGNFPDRFSGHQFPNYSSELNVNALLLGDSALYLCASSLDYDGQETQYFGPGTRLLVL.

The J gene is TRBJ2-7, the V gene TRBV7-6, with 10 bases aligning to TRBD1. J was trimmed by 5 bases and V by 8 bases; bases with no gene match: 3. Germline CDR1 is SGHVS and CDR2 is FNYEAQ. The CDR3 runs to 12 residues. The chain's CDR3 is CASQGQGNEQYF. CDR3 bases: TGTGCCAGCCAGGGACAGGGGAACGAGCAGTACTTC.

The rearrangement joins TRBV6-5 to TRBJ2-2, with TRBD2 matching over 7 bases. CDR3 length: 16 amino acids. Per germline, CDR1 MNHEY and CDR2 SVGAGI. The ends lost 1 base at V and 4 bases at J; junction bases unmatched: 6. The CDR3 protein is CASSYYPGEGTGELFF. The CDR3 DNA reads TGTGCCAGCAGTTACTATCCGGGGGAGGGCACCGGGGAGCTGTTTTTT.

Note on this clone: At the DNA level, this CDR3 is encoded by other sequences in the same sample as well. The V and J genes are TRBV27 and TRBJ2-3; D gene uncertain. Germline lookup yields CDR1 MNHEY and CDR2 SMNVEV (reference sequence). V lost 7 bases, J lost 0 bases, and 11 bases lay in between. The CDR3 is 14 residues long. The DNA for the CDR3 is TGTGCCAGCACCTCCCAAGGGAGCACAGATACGCAGTATTTT. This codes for CASTSQGSTDTQYF.

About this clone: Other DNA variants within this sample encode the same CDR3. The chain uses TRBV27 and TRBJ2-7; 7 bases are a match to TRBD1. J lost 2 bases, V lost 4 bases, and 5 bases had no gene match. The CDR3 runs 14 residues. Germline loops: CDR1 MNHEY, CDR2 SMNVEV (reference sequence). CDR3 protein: CASSSRQGAYEQYF. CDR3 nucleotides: TGTGCCAGCAGTTCCCGTCAGGGGGCCTACGAGCAGTACTTC.

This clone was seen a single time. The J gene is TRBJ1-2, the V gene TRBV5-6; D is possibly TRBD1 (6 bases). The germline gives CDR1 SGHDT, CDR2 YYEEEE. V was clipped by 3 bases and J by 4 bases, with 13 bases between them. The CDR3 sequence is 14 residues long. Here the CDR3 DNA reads TGTGCCAGCAGCTCGGACAGCTATTTCTATGGCTACACCTTC. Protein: CASSSDSYFYGYTF.

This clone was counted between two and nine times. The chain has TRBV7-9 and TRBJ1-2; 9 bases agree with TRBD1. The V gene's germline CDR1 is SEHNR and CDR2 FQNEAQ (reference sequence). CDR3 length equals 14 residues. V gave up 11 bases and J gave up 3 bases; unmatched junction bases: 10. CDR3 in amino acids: CAGVQTGGDYGYTF. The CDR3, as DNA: TGTGCCGGAGTTCAGACAGGGGGTGACTATGGCTACACCTTC.

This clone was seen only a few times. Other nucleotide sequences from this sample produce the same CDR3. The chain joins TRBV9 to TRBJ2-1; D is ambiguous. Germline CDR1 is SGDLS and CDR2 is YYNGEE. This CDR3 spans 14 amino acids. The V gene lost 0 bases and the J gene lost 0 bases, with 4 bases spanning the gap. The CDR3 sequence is CASSVVSSYNEQFF. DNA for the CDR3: TGTGCCAGCAGCGTAGTAAGCTCCTACAATGAGCAGTTCTTC.

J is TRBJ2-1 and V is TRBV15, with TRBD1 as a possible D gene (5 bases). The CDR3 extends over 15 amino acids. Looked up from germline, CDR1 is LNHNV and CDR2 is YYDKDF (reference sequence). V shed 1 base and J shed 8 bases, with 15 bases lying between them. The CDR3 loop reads CATSRGTHLGDEQFF. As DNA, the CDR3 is TGTGCCACCAGCAGAGGGACCCACCTAGGGGATGAGCAGTTCTTC.

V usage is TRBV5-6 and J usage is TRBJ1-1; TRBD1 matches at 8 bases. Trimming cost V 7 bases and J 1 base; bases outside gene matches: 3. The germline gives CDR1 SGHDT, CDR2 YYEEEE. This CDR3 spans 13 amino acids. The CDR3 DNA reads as TGTGCCAGCTCTGGACAGGGGAACACTGAAGCTTTCTTT. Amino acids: CASSGQGNTEAFF.

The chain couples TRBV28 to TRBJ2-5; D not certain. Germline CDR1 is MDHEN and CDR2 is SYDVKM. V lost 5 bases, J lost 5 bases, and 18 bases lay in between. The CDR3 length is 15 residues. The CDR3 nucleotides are TGTGCCAGCAGTCCCGATTTTAGGGTCGGTGAGACCCAGTACTTC. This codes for CASSPDFRVGETQYF.

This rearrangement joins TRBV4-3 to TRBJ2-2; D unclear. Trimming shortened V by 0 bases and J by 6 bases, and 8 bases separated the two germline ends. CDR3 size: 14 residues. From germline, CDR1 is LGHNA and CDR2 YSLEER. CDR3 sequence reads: CASSQDSLSGELFF. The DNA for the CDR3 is TGCGCCAGCAGCCAAGACAGCCTGTCCGGGGAGCTGTTTTTT.

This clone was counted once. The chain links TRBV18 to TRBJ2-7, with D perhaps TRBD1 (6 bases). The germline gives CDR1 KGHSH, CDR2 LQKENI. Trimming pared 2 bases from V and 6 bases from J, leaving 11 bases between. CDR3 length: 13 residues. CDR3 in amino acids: CASSPGGGREQYF. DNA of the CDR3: TGTGCCAGCTCACCAGGGGGCGGTCGCGAGCAGTACTTC.

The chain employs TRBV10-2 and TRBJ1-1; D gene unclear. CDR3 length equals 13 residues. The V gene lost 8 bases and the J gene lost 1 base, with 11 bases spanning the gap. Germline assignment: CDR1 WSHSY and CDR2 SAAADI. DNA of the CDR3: TGCGCCAGCGTTTGGGCCCCGAACACTGAAGCTTTCTTT. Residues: CASVWAPNTEAFF.

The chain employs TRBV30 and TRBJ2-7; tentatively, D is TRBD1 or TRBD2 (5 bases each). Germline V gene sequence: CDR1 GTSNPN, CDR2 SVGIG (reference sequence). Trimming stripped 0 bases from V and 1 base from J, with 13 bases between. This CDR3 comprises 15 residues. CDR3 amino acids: CAWSVHAGSSYEQYF. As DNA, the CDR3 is TGTGCCTGGAGTGTACATGCAGGGAGTTCCTACGAGCAGTACTTC.